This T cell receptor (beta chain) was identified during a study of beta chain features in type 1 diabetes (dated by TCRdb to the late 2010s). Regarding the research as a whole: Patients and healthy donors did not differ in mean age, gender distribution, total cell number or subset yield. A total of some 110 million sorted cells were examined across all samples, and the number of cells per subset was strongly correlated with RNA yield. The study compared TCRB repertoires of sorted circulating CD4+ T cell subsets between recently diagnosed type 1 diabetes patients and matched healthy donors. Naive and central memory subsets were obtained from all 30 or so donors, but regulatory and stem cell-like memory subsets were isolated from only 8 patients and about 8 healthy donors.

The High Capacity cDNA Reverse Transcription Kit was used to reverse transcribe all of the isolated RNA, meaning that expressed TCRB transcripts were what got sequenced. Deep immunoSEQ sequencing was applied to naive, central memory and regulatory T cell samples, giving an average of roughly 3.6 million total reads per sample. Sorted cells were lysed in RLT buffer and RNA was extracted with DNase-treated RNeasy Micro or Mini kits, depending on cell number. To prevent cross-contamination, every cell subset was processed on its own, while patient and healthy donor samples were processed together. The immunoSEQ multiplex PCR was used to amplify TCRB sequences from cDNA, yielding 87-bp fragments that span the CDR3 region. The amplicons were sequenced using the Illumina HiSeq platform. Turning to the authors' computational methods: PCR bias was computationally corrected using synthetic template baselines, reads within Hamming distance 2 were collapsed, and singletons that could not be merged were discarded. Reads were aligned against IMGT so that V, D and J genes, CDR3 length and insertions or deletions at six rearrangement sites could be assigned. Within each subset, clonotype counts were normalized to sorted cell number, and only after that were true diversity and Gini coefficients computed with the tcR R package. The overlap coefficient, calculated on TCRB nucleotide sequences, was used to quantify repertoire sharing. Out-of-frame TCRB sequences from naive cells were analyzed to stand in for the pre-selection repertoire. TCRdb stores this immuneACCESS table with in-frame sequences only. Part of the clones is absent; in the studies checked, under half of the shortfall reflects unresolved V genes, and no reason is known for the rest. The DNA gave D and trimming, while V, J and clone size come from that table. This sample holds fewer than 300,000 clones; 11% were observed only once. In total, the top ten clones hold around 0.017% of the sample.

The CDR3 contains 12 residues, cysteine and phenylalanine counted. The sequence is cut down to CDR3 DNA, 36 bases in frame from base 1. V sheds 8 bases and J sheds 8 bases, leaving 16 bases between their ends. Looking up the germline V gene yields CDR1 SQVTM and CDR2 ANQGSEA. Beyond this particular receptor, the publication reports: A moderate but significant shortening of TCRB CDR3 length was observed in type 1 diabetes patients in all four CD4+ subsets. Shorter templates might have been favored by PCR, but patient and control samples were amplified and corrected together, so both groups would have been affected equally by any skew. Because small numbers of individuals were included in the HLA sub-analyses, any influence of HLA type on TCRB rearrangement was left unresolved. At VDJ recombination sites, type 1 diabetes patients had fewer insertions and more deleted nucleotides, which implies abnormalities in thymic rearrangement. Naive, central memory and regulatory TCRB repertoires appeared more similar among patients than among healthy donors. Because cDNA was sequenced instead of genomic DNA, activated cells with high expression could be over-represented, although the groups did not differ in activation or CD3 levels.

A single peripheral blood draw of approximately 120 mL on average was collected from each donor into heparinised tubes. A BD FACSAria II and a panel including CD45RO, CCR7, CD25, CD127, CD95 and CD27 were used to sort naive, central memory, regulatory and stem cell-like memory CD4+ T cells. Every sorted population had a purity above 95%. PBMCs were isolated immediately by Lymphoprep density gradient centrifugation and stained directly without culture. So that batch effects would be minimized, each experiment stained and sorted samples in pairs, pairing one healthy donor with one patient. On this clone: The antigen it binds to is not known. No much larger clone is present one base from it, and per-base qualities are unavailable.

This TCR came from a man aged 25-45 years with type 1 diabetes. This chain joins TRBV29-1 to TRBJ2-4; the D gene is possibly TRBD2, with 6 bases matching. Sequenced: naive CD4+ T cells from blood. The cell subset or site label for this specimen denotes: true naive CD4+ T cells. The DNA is TGCAGCCACATCGGAGGGGATTACATTCAGTACTTC. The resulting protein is CSHIGGDYIQYF.